This T cell receptor (beta chain) was sequenced in a study of beta chain features in type 1 diabetes. This clone was seen more than once but under ten times. What was sequenced were expressed TCRB transcripts, since all of the isolated RNA had been reverse transcribed. Generated by immunoSEQ multiplex PCR, the TCRdb table keeps only in-frame clones and is missing some. The data show about 900,000 clones, with around a sixth seen just once and around 0.02% held by the top ten. The receptor's source is a woman aged 18-29 years in good health. Sequencing input: naive CD4+ T cells from blood.

The CDR3 spells CASSLPWSANNEQFF. For the CDR3, the DNA is TGTGCCAGCAGCTTACCGTGGAGCGCCAACAATGAGCAGTTCTTC. The genes are TRBV7-9 and TRBJ2-1; D call uncertain. V was clipped by 2 bases and J by 5 bases, with 13 bases between them. The CDR3 runs to 15 residues. Per the germline V gene, CDR1 is SEHNR and CDR2 is FQNEAQ (reference sequence).